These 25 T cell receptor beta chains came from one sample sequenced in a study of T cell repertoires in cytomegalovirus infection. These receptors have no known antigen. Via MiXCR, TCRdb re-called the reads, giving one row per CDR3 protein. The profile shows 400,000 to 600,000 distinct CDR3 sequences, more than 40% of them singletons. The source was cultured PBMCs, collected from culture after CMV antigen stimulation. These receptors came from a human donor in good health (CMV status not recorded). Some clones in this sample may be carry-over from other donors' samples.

The CDR3 region is CASSQRDSQLFF. The CDR3 DNA reads TGCGCCAGCAGCCAGAGGGACAGTCAACTGTTTTTT. V is TRBV4-3 and J is TRBJ1-4; 7 bases are a match to TRBD1. The germline CDR1 and CDR2 sequences are LGHNA and YSLEER. V shed 3 bases, J shed 12 bases, and the junction held 4 bases outside the gene matches. The CDR3 contains 12 residues.

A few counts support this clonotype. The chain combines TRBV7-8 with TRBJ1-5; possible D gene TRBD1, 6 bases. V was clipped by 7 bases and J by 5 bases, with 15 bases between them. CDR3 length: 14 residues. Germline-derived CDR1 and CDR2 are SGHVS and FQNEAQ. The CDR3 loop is CASTMVRGDQPQHF. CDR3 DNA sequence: TGTGCCAGCACCATGGTCAGGGGAGATCAGCCCCAGCATTTT.

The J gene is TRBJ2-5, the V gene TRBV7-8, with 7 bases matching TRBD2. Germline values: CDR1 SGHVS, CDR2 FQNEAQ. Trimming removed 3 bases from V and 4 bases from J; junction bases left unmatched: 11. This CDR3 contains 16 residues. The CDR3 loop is CASSFLLAPFGETQYF. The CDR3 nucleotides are TGTGCCAGCAGCTTCCTACTAGCGCCTTTCGGAGAGACCCAGTACTTC.

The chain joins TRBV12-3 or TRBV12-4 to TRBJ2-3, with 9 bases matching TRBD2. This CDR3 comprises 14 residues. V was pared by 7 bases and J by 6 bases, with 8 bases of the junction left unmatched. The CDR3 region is CASKTLAGGDTQYF. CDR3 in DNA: TGTGCCAGCAAAACACTAGCGGGTGGCGATACGCAGTATTTT.

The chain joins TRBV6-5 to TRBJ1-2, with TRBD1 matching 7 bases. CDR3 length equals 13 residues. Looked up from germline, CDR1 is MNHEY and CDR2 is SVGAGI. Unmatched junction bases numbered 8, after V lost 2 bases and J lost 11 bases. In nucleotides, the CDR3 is TGTGCCAGCAGTTACGACAGGGTCCGTCATTACACCTTC. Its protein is CASSYDRVRHYTF.

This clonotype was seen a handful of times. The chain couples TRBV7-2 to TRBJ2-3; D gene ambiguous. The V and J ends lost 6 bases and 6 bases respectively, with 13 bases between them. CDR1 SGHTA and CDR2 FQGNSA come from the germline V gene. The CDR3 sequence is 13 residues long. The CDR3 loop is CASSTTMADTQYF. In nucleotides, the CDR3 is TGTGCCAGCAGTACCACTATGGCCGATACGCAGTATTTT.

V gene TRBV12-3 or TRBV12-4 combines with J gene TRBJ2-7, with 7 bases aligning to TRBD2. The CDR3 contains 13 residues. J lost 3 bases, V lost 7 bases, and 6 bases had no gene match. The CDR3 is CASMGGTSYEQYF. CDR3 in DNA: TGTGCCAGCATGGGGGGGACGAGCTACGAGCAGTACTTC.

CDR3 sequence reads: CASSYGGLGYF. In DNA, the CDR3 is TGTGCCAGCAGTTATGGGGGGTTGGGGTACTTC. The rearrangement links TRBV6-6 to TRBJ2-4, with a tentative D call TRBD2 (6 bases). The CDR3 runs 11 residues. CDR1 and CDR2 from the germline V gene are MNHNY and SVGAGI (reference sequence). Trimming stripped 3 bases from V and 15 bases from J, with 12 bases between.

DNA for the CDR3: TGTGCCAGTAGTATACAGGCCGTGAGCTCCTACGAGCAGTACTTC. Translating gives CASSIQAVSSYEQYF. V gene TRBV19 combines with J gene TRBJ2-7, with D uncertain. V lost 2 bases to trimming and J lost 0 bases, with 11 bases between them. Germline-derived CDR1 and CDR2 are LNHDA and SQIVND (reference sequence). The CDR3 loop spans 15 amino acids.

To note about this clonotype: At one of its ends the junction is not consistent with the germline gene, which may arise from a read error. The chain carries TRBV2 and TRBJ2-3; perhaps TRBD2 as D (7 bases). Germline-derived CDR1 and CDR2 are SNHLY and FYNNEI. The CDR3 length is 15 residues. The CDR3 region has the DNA TGTGCCAGCAGGGAAGGAGGGGGGGGGACAGATACGCAGTATTTT. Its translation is CASREGGGGTDTQYF.

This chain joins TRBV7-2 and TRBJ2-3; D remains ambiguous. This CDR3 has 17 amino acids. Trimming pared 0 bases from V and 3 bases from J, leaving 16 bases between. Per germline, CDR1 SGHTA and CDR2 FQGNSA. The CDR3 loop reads CASSLAISRGPTDTQYF. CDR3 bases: TGTGCCAGCAGCTTAGCGATTAGCAGAGGACCAACAGATACGCAGTATTTT.

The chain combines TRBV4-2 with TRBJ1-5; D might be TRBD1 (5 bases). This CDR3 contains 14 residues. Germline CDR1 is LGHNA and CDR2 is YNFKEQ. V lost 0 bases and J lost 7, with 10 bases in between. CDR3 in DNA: TGTGCCAGCAGCCAAGATCGAGAGGGGCAGCCCCAGCATTTT. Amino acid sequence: CASSQDREGQPQHF.

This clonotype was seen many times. The CDR3 bases are TGTGCCAGCAGCAACCGGAGAGGACTAGCGGGGGGCGGGGGGAATGAGCAGTTCTTC. This codes for CASSNRRGLAGGGGNEQFF. The chain carries TRBV7-2 and TRBJ2-1; TRBD2 matches at 14 bases. Germline CDR1 reads SGHTA; CDR2 reads FQGNSA. V dropped 5 bases and J dropped 7; count of bases not matched to a gene: 16. This CDR3 has 19 residues.

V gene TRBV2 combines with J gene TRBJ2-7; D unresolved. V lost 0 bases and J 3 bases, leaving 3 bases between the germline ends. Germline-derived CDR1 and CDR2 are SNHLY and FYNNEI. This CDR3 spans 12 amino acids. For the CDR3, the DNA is TGTGCCAGCAGTGAAGCTGACTACGAGCAGTACTTC. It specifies CASSEADYEQYF.

CDR3 bases: TGTGCCAGCAGTCCCCCGGGACACCGACCCCCAGATACGCAGTATTTT. Its protein product is CASSPPGHRPPDTQYF. This chain uses TRBV6-5 with TRBJ2-3, with D maybe TRBD1 (6 bases). The ends were cut back, 5 bases at V and 4 bases at J, with 19 bases in the middle. CDR3 length: 16 amino acids. Per the germline V gene, CDR1 is MNHEY and CDR2 is SVGAGI.

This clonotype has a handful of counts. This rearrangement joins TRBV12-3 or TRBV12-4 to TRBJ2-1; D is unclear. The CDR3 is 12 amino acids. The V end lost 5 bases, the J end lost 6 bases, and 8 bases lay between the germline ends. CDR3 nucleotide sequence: TGTGCCAGCAGTGGGAAATTCAATGAGCAGTTCTTC. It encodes CASSGKFNEQFF.

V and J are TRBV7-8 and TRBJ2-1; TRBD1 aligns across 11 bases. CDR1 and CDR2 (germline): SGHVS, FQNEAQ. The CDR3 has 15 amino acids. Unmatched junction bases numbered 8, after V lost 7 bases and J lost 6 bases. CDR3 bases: TGTGCCAGCACCACGGGACAGGGGGTCGGCAATGAGCAGTTCTTC. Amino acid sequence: CASTTGQGVGNEQFF.

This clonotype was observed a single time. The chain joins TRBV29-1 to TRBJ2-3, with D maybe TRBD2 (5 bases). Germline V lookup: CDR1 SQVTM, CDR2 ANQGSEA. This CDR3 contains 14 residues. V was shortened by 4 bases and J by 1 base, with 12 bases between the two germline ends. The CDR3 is CSVVSGGRTDTQYF. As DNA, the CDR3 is TGCAGCGTTGTGTCCGGCGGGCGCACAGATACGCAGTATTTT.

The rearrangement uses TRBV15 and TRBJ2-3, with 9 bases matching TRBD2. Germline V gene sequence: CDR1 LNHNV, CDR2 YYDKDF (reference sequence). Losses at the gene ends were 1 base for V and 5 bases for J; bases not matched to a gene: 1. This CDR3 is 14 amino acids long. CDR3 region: CATSRGAGGDTQYF. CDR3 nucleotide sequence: TGTGCCACCAGCAGAGGAGCGGGAGGAGATACGCAGTATTTT.

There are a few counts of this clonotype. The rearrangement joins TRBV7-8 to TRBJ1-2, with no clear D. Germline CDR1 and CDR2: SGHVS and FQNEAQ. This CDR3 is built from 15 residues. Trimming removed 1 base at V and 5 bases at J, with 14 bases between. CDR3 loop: CASSLEHSLGYGYTF. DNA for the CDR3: TGTGCCAGCAGCTTAGAGCACAGCCTCGGGTATGGCTACACCTTC.

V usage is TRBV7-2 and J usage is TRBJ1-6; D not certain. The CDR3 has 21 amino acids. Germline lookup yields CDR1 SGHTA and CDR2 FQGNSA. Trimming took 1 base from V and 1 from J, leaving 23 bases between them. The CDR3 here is CASSLEPWTKIQASYNSPLHF. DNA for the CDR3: TGTGCCAGCAGCTTAGAGCCCTGGACCAAAATACAAGCATCCTATAATTCACCCCTCCACTTT.

This CDR3 reads CASSPTLKTQYF. Written as DNA, the CDR3 is TGTGCCAGCAGTCCCACGTTGAAGACCCAGTACTTC. The V and J genes are TRBV7-4 and TRBJ2-5; D not certain. This CDR3 comprises 12 residues. The germline gives CDR1 SGHVT, CDR2 SQSDAQ. Trimming stripped 6 bases from V and 6 bases from J, with 11 bases between. Full variable domain (outside the CDR3, taken from reference TRBV7-4 and TRBJ2-5): GAGVSQSPRYKVAKRGRDVALRCDSISGHVTLYWYRQTLGQGSEVLTYSQSDAQRDKSGRPSGRFSAERPERSVSTLKIQRTEQGDSAVYLCASSPTLKTQYFGPGTRLLVL.

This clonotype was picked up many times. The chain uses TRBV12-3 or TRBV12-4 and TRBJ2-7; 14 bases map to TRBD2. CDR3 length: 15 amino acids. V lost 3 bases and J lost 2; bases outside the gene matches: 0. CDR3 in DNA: TGTGCCAGCAGTTTGGGACTAGCGGGAGCCTACGAGCAGTACTTC. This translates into CASSLGLAGAYEQYF.

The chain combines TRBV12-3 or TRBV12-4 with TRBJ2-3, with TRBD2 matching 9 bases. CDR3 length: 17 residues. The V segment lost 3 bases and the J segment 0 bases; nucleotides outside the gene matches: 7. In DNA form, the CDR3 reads TGTGCCAGCAGTTTGGAGATGGGACTAGCTAGCACAGATACGCAGTATTTT. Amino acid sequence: CASSLEMGLASTDTQYF.

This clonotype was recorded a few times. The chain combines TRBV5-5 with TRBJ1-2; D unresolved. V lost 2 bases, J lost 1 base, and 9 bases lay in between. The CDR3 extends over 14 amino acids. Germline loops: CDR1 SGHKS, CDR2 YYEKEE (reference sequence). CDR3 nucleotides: TGTGCCAGCAGCTTTTCCGTGGATAACTATGGCTACACCTTC. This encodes CASSFSVDNYGYTF. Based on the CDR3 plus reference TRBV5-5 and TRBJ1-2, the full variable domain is DAGVTQSPTHLIKTRGQQVTLRCSPISGHKSVSWYQQVLGQGPQFIFQYYEKEERGRGNFPDRFSARQFPNYSSELNVNALLLGDSALYLCASSFSVDNYGYTFGSGTRLTVV.